This T cell receptor (beta chain) was sequenced during a study of blood T cell repertoires in COVID-19. The Seattle site enrolled patients during active infection and followed them longitudinally. This clone was seen a handful of times. From germline, CDR1 is GTSNPN and CDR2 SVGIG (reference sequence). V was shortened by 8 bases and J by 4 bases, with 14 bases between the two germline ends. This CDR3 is built from 12 residues. Clones were read by immunoSEQ multiplex PCR, and TCRdb kept only the in-frame ones, dropping some. The table has some 360,000 clones, more than 75% seen once; the top ten hold approximately 2.5%.

V usage is TRBV30 and J usage is TRBJ1-1; TRBD1 might be the D (5 bases). The TCR originated in a woman aged 60-75 years with COVID-19, enrolled during active disease. Sequenced sample: peripheral blood. The CDR3 loop is CARSGGSTEAFF. Here the CDR3 DNA reads TGTGCCAGGTCGGGGGGGAGCACTGAAGCTTTCTTT.